This T cell receptor (beta chain) was sequenced in a study of CD8+ T cells in alopecia areata. Findings of the study overall: Researchers say the link of baseline CD8+ expansion to response remains uncertain, with one nonresponder. When scalp samples are sequenced, resident alphabeta T cells of normal skin are also captured.

In regard to this clone: Its antigen is unidentified.

Germline V gene data show CDR1 as SGHTA and CDR2 as FQGNSA. Trimming removed 2 bases at V and 0 bases at J, with 8 bases between. The CDR3 runs to 14 residues. Following extraction, RNA underwent reverse transcription to cDNA, which served as the sequencing template. This table comes from immunoSEQ multiplex PCR, and its TCRdb copy is limited to in-frame clones, with some not included. The sample lists about 200,000 clones; 58% were seen once. Treatment in this sample: oral pan-JAK inhibitor, 5-10 mg twice daily. The study team obtained lesional scalp punch biopsies and peripheral blood from alopecia areata patients. CD4+ and CD8+ T cells were sorted from PBMCs stained for CD3, CD4 and CD8.

This sequence originates from a human donor with alopecia areata. The sequenced sample was CD4+ T cells sorted from blood, obtained at week 24, from a patient treated with tofacitinib. The chain joins TRBV7-2 to TRBJ2-7; tentatively, D is TRBD2 (5 bases). The CDR3 protein is CASSLIGNSYEQYF. Written as DNA, the CDR3 is TGTGCCAGCAGCTTAATCGGGAACTCCTACGAGCAGTACTTC. Together with reference TRBV7-2 and TRBJ2-7, the CDR3 gives the full variable domain: GAGVSQSPSNKVTEKGKDVELRCDPISGHTALYWYRQSLGQGLEFLIYFQGNSAPDKSGLPSDRFSAERTGGSVSTLTIQRTQQEDSAVYLCASSLIGNSYEQYFGPGTRLTVT.